This TCR beta chain emerged from a study of blood T cell repertoires in COVID-19. Study context: Acute and convalescent COVID-19 samples came from the United States, Italy and Spain. Sample material is recorded as cDNA or gDNA derived from T cells, B-cell-depleted T cells, or PBMCs.

Original data processing: Amplifying reference gene primers gave estimates of nucleated cell counts. Profiling relied on immunoSEQ multiplex PCR, and the TCRdb table lists in-frame clones only, not all of them. The V and J calls and clone size come from that table; D and trimming were worked out from the DNA. The profile covers under 300,000 clones, with roughly 80% appearing a single time and around 4.1% taken by the ten largest. CDR1 and CDR2 from the germline V gene are SGHAT and FQNNGV. Trimming pared 4 bases from V and 4 bases from J, leaving 14 bases between. CDR3 length: 15 residues. The sequenced sample was peripheral blood. This receptor was identified in a woman aged 40 to 50 with active or convalescent COVID-19. The chain joins TRBV11-2 to TRBJ2-1, with D perhaps TRBD2 (6 bases). CDR3 residues: CASSYVADPYNEQFF. CDR3 DNA sequence: TGTGCCAGCAGCTACGTAGCGGACCCTTACAATGAGCAGTTCTTC.